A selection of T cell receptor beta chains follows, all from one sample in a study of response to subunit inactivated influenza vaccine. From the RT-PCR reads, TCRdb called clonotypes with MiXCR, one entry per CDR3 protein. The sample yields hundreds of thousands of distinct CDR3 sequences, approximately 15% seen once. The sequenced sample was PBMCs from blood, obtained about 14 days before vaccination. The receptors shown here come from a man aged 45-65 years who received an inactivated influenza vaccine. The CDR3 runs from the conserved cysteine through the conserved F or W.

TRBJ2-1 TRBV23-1 CASSPRTFRGYNEQFF
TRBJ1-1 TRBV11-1 CASSSGTVLNTEAFF
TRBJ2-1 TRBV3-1 CASSQEGIHEQFF
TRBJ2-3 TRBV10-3 CASTDLAATDTQYF
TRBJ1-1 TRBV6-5 CASSSLDGGTEAFF
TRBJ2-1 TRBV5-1 CASSLSLTYNEQFF
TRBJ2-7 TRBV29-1 CSVRLAAYEQYF
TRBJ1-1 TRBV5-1 CASTDRRTGDTEAFF
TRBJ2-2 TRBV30 CAWSADTEITGELFF
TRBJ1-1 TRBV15 CATSRGGFVNTEAFF
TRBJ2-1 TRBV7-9 CASSLARRRQFF
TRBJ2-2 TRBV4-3 CASSQERGGPGELFF
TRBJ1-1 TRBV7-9 CASRKTTGLGTEAFF
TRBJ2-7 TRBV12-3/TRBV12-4 CASSIGLAGGYEQYF
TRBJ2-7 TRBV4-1 CASRAGTGYDEQYF
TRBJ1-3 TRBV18 CASSPGQVNSGNTIYF